The present T cell receptor (beta chain) was sequenced within a study of T-cell reconstitution after alpha-beta-depleted transplantation in children. This clonotype was picked up a small number of times. Its antigen is unidentified. Unique molecular identifiers featured in how the TCRbeta library was prepared. TCRdb ran MiXCR on the PCR reads and lists one entry per CDR3 protein. This table holds roughly 110,000 distinct CDR3 sequences, 10% found once. V dropped 2 bases and J dropped 1 base, with 7 bases sitting between them. The germline CDR1 and CDR2 sequences are SGHDT and YYEEEE. This CDR3 has 15 residues. Whole-study results and caveats: Surviving recipient T cells and thymic progenitors underlay high day-60 TCRbeta diversity in some patients.

The input for sequencing was PBMCs, taken before TCRalphabeta/CD19-depleted stem cell transplant. This chain uses TRBV5-6 with TRBJ2-6; D is undetermined. This sequence was found in a boy younger than 10 with acute lymphoblastic leukemia, due to receive a stem cell transplant. The CDR3 sequence: CASSFYGSGANVLTF. CDR3 bases: TGTGCCAGCAGCTTTTACGGGTCTGGGGCCAACGTCCTGACTTTC.